Sequencing of this TCR beta chain was carried out in a study of blood T cell repertoires in COVID-19. Across the whole study: From T cells, B-cell-depleted T cells, or PBMCs came the material, which was cDNA or gDNA.

Sequencing used immunoSEQ multiplex PCR; TCRdb keeps in-frame clones, though not all of them. Here the sample spans about 280,000 clones, around 88% being singletons. V was clipped by 0 bases and J by 7 bases, with 19 bases between them. The CDR3 runs to 16 residues. Germline V gene lookup returns CDR1 MNHNS and CDR2 SASEGT. The sample was peripheral blood. This clonotype was obtained from a woman younger than 45 who had recovered from COVID-19. The rearrangement joins TRBV6-1 to TRBJ2-7, with D possibly matching TRBD2 (6 bases). Written as DNA, the CDR3 is TGTGCCAGCAGTGAAGCGCGGGGAGGAAGGTGGAGGGAGCAGTACTTC. This codes for CASSEARGGRWREQYF.